Included here is one TCR beta chain sequence, with context. The CDR3 end shows no conserved phenylalanine or tryptophan, and so a read error is likely. The data originate from a study of human T cells and chemical hapten exposure. Time point here: patch test 3, about 24 weeks after DPC sensitization. Treatment of the sample: therapeutic diphenylcyclopropenone sensitization with weekly scalp DPC. Trimming removed 2 bases from V and 0 bases from J, with 5 bases in between. The CDR3 runs 15 residues. Germline values: CDR1 MNHEY, CDR2 SVGAGI. TCRdb re-called the RACE reads with MiXCR, one entry per CDR3 protein. The sample has just over 95,000 distinct CDR3 sequences; roughly 27% are singletons.

Source: whole blood, taken in connection with sensitization to the hapten diphenylcyclopropenone (DPC). The clonotype originates from a middle-aged man with alopecia areata. Some clones in this sample may be carry-over from other donors' samples. The chain is built from TRBV6-5 and TRBJ2-6; D remains unclear. CDR3 sequence: CASSYVSSGANVLTS. The DNA for the CDR3 is TGTGCCAGCAGTTACGTCAGCTCTGGGGCCAACGTCCTGACTTCC.